These T cell receptor beta chains were read from a single sample in a study of OX40 agonist ivuxolimab in advanced cancers. The data were produced by immunoSEQ multiplex PCR, yet TCRdb's version contains in-frame clones alone and is incomplete. The sample carries 110,000 or so clones, approximately 90% recorded once. Sequences were derived from CD4+ or CD8+ T cells sorted from blood, sampled in a trial of the OX40 agonist ivuxolimab. Every receptor here comes from an adult with an advanced solid tumor such as melanoma, head and neck, liver or kidney cancer. The CDR3 runs from the conserved cysteine through the conserved F or W. Each record gives: D gene, V gene, J gene, clone size, CDR3 protein, CDR3 DNA. D genes are given only for firm matches. Clone sizes are given selectively: once, few, many, or a class where the clone is expanded.

-	TRBV6-5	TRBJ2-3	-	CASSYRATSTDTQYF	TGTGCCAGCAGTTATCGGGCCACTAGCACAGATACGCAGTATTTT
TRBD1	TRBV11-2	TRBJ1-1	-	CASSQWPGTGDTEAFF	TGTGCCAGCAGCCAATGGCCCGGGACAGGGGACACTGAAGCTTTCTTT
-	TRBV19	TRBJ1-6	once	CAARARGYNSPLHF	TGTGCCGCAAGGGCCAGGGGCTATAATTCACCCCTCCACTTT
-	TRBV5-1	TRBJ2-7	-	CASSPFSGDGSYEQYF	TGCGCCAGCAGCCCATTCTCGGGGGATGGATCCTACGAGCAGTACTTC
-	TRBV6-4	TRBJ2-1	-	CASSDGREGGEQFF	TGTGCCAGCAGTGACGGCAGGGAAGGGGGTGAGCAGTTCTTC
-	TRBV6-1	TRBJ2-4	-	CASSANTNLILAKNIQYF	TGTGCCAGCAGTGCGAACACTAATTTAATCCTAGCCAAAAACATTCAGTACTTC
-	TRBV6-5	TRBJ2-2	-	CASKSSTGELFF	TGTGCCAGCAAGTCGAGCACCGGGGAGCTGTTTTTT
-	TRBV27	TRBJ2-2	-	CASSWGRANTGELFF	TGTGCCAGCAGTTGGGGCAGGGCTAACACCGGGGAGCTGTTTTTT
-	TRBV19	TRBJ1-5	-	CASREMGYSNQPQHF	TGTGCCAGTAGGGAGATGGGTTATAGCAATCAGCCCCAGCATTTT
TRBD1	TRBV6-5	TRBJ2-7	-	CASSYSKRGHEQYF	TGTGCCAGCAGTTACTCGAAAAGGGGGCACGAGCAGTACTTC
TRBD1	TRBV5-6	TRBJ2-3	once	CASSPPGQGLDTQYF	TGTGCCAGCAGCCCTCCGGGACAGGGGCTCGATACGCAGTATTTT
TRBD1	TRBV11-2	TRBJ2-3	-	CASSSGTGGTDTQYF	TGTGCCAGCAGCTCCGGGACAGGGGGCACAGATACGCAGTATTTT
-	TRBV9	TRBJ2-2	once	CASSTRLINTGELFF	TGTGCCAGCAGCACCCGGTTGATCAACACCGGGGAGCTGTTTTTT
-	TRBV14	TRBJ1-1	-	CASSSGTRVAFF	TGTGCCAGCAGCTCAGGGACTCGAGTTGCTTTCTTT
-	TRBV29-1	TRBJ2-7	-	CSVLGAGDYEQYF	TGCAGCGTCTTAGGAGCAGGGGACTACGAGCAGTACTTC
-	TRBV4-1	TRBJ2-3	-	CASSQEGVWTDTQYF	TGCGCCAGCAGCCAAGAGGGAGTTTGGACAGATACGCAGTATTTT
-	TRBV25-1	TRBJ2-3	-	CASSEPRGPKTDTQYF	TGTGCCAGCAGTGAACCCCGGGGTCCCAAGACAGATACGCAGTATTTT
TRBD1	TRBV2	TRBJ2-1	-	CASSGGQGSILAEQFF	TGTGCCAGCAGTGGGGGACAGGGCTCAATCTTGGCTGAGCAGTTCTTC
TRBD2	TRBV19	TRBJ2-7	-	CASSGGAGVSYEQYF	TGTGCCAGTTCCGGAGGAGCGGGGGTATCCTACGAGCAGTACTTC
-	TRBV20-1	TRBJ2-1	few	CSASDNNEQFF	TGCAGTGCTAGTGACAACAATGAGCAGTTCTTC
-	TRBV10-1	TRBJ1-1	-	CASRGIGTPFEAFF	TGCGCCAGCAGGGGAATCGGGACACCCTTTGAAGCTTTCTTT
-	TRBV6-6	TRBJ1-2	once	CASSTGTPFGFYGYTF	TGTGCCAGCAGTACGGGGACCCCATTCGGATTCTATGGCTACACCTTC
-	TRBV6-5	TRBJ2-2	-	CASQRAGSDGELFF	TGTGCCAGCCAGCGGGCGGGATCCGACGGGGAGCTGTTTTTT
-	TRBV4-1	TRBJ1-2	-	CASSQDRPYSNYGYTF	TGCGCCAGCAGCCAAGATCGCCCCTACTCTAACTATGGCTACACCTTC
-	TRBV18	TRBJ1-3	-	CASSPNYRDTLPSGSGNTIYF	TGTGCCAGCTCACCGAACTACCGGGACACCCTCCCATCGGGTTCTGGAAACACCATATATTTT
-	TRBV10-2	TRBJ1-1	-	CASSEARNTEAFF	TGCGCCAGCAGTGAGGCTAGGAACACTGAAGCTTTCTTT
TRBD2	TRBV5-5	TRBJ2-5	-	CASSSRTSGGETQYF	TGTGCCAGCAGCTCCAGGACTAGCGGGGGGGAGACCCAGTACTTC